The 31 T cell receptor beta chains listed next were all sequenced from one sample in a study of B cell selection in AIRE deficiency. Produced via immunoSEQ multiplex PCR; TCRdb's table is partial and in-frame only. The repertoire holds tens of thousands of clones, with roughly 95% as singletons. Conventional CD4 T cells were sorted as CD4+CD127+ cells. The sample was CD4+CD127+ conventional T cells sorted from PBMCs. The receptors stem from a human donor in good health.

This clone was picked up one time. This chain connects TRBV28 to TRBJ1-6; possibly TRBD1 for D (5 bases). V gave up 2 bases and J gave up 8 bases, with 10 bases separating them. CDR3 length: 14 residues. CDR1 MDHEN and CDR2 SYDVKM come from the germline V gene. CDR3 DNA: TGTGCCAGCAGTTTAGGGGGTCGCGATTCACCCCTCCACTTT. This codes for CASSLGGRDSPLHF.

This clone was observed a single time. This chain uses TRBV7-9 with TRBJ2-7; 7 bases are shared with TRBD2. CDR3 length: 14 amino acids. Germline V gene data show CDR1 as SEHNR and CDR2 as FQNEAQ (reference sequence). Trimming took 6 bases from V and 5 from J; bases not matched to a gene: 10. CDR3: CASSLTGGSHEQYF. The CDR3 DNA sequence: TGTGCCAGCAGTCTGACTGGCGGGAGTCACGAGCAGTACTTC.

This clone showed up just once. The gene calls are TRBV6-5 and TRBJ2-7; D gene uncertain. The CDR3 length is 13 residues. V dropped 6 bases and J dropped 3 bases, with 12 bases sitting between them. Germline V gene lookup returns CDR1 MNHEY and CDR2 SVGAGI. DNA of the CDR3: TGTGCCAGCAGCGTCCGGGCCAACTACGAGCAGTACTTC. Translation gives CASSVRANYEQYF.

The chain carries TRBV10-1 and TRBJ2-7, with unresolved D. Germline CDR1 is WNHNN and CDR2 is SYGVQD (reference sequence). The CDR3 covers 15 residues. V gave up 0 bases and J gave up 8 bases, with 17 bases separating them. This CDR3 reads CASSESLDPSTKQYF. The CDR3 nucleotides read TGCGCCAGCAGTGAGTCTCTGGACCCTTCGACGAAGCAGTACTTC.

This chain joins TRBV27 and TRBJ2-1; 12 positions agree with TRBD2. Per the germline V gene, CDR1 is MNHEY and CDR2 is SMNVEV (reference sequence). The trim removed 4 bases at V and 6 bases at J, leaving 7 bases unmatched. The CDR3 covers 16 residues. In DNA, the CDR3 is TGTGCCAGCAGTTCTCTAGCGGGAGGGACGGTCAATGAGCAGTTCTTC. Its protein is CASSSLAGGTVNEQFF.

This chain uses TRBV19 with TRBJ1-3, with D perhaps TRBD1 (5 bases). This CDR3 is built from 16 residues. The V gene's germline CDR1 is LNHDA and CDR2 SQIVND (reference sequence). Trimming removed 4 bases at V and 0 bases at J, with 13 bases between. CDR3 nucleotide sequence: TGTGCCAGTAGTACACCCACCGGGACCTCTGGAAACACCATATATTTT. This gives the protein CASSTPTGTSGNTIYF.

This chain uses TRBV29-1 with TRBJ2-7; the match to TRBD2 covers 8 bases. CDR3 length: 12 residues. V lost 6 bases, J lost 5 bases, and 6 bases stayed unmatched. Germline CDR1 is SQVTM and CDR2 is ANQGSEA. CDR3 sequence (DNA): TGCAGCGTGGGGTCCGGGGGGGACGAGCAGTACTTC. This gives the protein CSVGSGGDEQYF.

The CDR3 sequence is CASSLVGLKETQYF. The CDR3 DNA follows: TGCGCCAGCAGCTTGGTGGGTCTCAAAGAGACCCAGTACTTC. The genes are TRBV5-1 and TRBJ2-5; D gene uncertain. The CDR3 runs to 14 residues. Trimming shortened V by 0 bases and J by 3 bases, and 9 bases separated the two germline ends. In germline, CDR1 is SGHRS, CDR2 YFSETQ.

This clone was observed once. The chain couples TRBV5-1 to TRBJ1-1; 8 bases align to TRBD1. This CDR3 is built from 13 residues. V shed 4 bases, J shed 3 bases, and the junction held 2 bases outside the gene matches. Germline V lookup: CDR1 SGHRS, CDR2 YFSETQ. The DNA for the CDR3 is TGCGCCAGCAGCGGACAGGGAGACACTGAAGCTTTCTTT. This sequence encodes CASSGQGDTEAFF.

The rearrangement uses TRBV5-4 and TRBJ2-7, with 11 bases matching TRBD2. Germline V gives CDR1 SGHNT, CDR2 YYREEE (reference sequence). V trimming: 4 bases; J trimming: 1 base; junction bases outside the gene matches: 7. The CDR3 spans 16 residues. CDR3 loop: CASSQDVAGGSYEQYF. The DNA for the CDR3 is TGTGCCAGCAGCCAAGATGTAGCGGGGGGGTCCTACGAGCAGTACTTC.

The rearrangement uses TRBV10-3 and TRBJ1-1, with D hard to call. Germline V gene data show CDR1 as ENHRY and CDR2 as SYGVKD. The CDR3 totals 15 residues. Trimming removed 4 bases from V and 4 bases from J, with 16 bases in between. This CDR3 reads CAISAPDEASTEAFF. DNA for the CDR3: TGTGCCATCAGTGCGCCGGACGAGGCGAGCACTGAAGCTTTCTTT.

J is TRBJ2-1 and V is TRBV19; 7 nucleotides agree with TRBD2. J gave up 1 base and V 6 bases, and 12 bases lay outside the gene matches. The CDR3 is 17 amino acids. Germline lookup yields CDR1 LNHDA and CDR2 SQIVND (reference sequence). The CDR3 spells CASSFQSGKGSYNEQFF. CDR3 sequence (DNA): TGTGCCAGTAGCTTCCAAAGCGGGAAAGGGTCCTACAATGAGCAGTTCTTC.

The chain is built from TRBV28 and TRBJ2-7; the D gene is possibly TRBD1 (5 bases). Germline-derived CDR1 and CDR2 are MDHEN and SYDVKM. Trimming cost V 11 bases and J 0 bases, with 14 bases left between them. This CDR3 region has 13 residues. The CDR3: CAAQQGSSYEQYF. The CDR3 nucleotides are TGTGCCGCACAGCAGGGCAGCTCCTACGAGCAGTACTTC. The full variable domain, with the rest looked up from reference TRBV28 and TRBJ2-7, is DVKVTQSSRYLVKRTGEKVFLECVQDMDHENMFWYRQDPGLGLRLIYFSYDVKMKEKGDIPEGYSVSREKKERFSLILESASTNQTSMYLCAAQQGSSYEQYFGPGTRLTVT.

This clone was detected a few times. The rearrangement uses TRBV19 and TRBJ1-5, with D tentatively TRBD1 (5 bases). The CDR3 is made up of 14 amino acids. Germline-derived CDR1 and CDR2 are LNHDA and SQIVND (reference sequence). V shed 3 bases and J shed 4 bases, with 10 bases lying between them. The CDR3 sequence is CASSMARANQPQHF. In DNA, the CDR3 is TGTGCCAGTAGTATGGCCAGGGCGAATCAGCCCCAGCATTTT.

The chain links TRBV4-3 to TRBJ2-2; D gene uncertain. The V gene's germline CDR1 is LGHNA and CDR2 YSLEER. The CDR3 consists of 16 residues. The ends were cut back, 1 base at V and 0 bases at J, with 9 bases in the middle. The CDR3 sequence is CASSQGTAANTGELFF. The CDR3 coding sequence is TGCGCCAGCAGCCAAGGGACCGCAGCGAACACCGGGGAGCTGTTTTTT.

This sequence joins TRBV29-1 and TRBJ1-1; D remains ambiguous. CDR1 is SQVTM and CDR2 is ANQGSEA in the germline V gene. CDR3 length: 12 residues. The V and J ends lost 8 bases and 3 bases respectively, with 13 bases between them. CDR3 region: CSSRSDHTEAFF. As DNA, the CDR3 is TGCAGCTCCCGGTCGGATCACACTGAAGCTTTCTTT.

J is TRBJ2-5 and V is TRBV7-2; D is uncertain. Germline-derived CDR1 and CDR2 are SGHTA and FQGNSA. CDR3 length equals 15 residues. Trimming shortened V by 1 base and J by 4 bases, and 13 bases separated the two germline ends. CDR3 sequence (DNA): TGTGCCAGCAGCTTAGGGGTCGGGTGGTCAGAGACCCAGTACTTC. Amino acids: CASSLGVGWSETQYF.

The chain combines TRBV28 with TRBJ1-4; D is unresolved. Germline CDR1 MDHEN, CDR2 SYDVKM. Trimming stripped 4 bases from V and 10 bases from J, with 7 bases between. This CDR3 contains 11 residues. CDR3 loop: CASSSAGKLFF. The CDR3 nucleotides are TGTGCCAGCAGTTCGGCGGGAAAACTGTTTTTT. The full variable domain, completed using reference TRBV28 and TRBJ1-4, is DVKVTQSSRYLVKRTGEKVFLECVQDMDHENMFWYRQDPGLGLRLIYFSYDVKMKEKGDIPEGYSVSREKKERFSLILESASTNQTSMYLCASSSAGKLFFGSGTQLSVL.

The V gene is TRBV2, the J gene TRBJ2-1; 9 positions agree with TRBD1. Losses at the gene ends were 1 base for V and 6 bases for J; bases not matched to a gene: 1. The V gene's germline CDR1 is SNHLY and CDR2 FYNNEI. The CDR3 is 14 residues long. The CDR3 is CASSEGTGVNEQFF. The CDR3 DNA reads TGTGCCAGCAGTGAAGGGACAGGGGTCAATGAGCAGTTCTTC.

The V call is TRBV6-5, the J call TRBJ1-5; D is undetermined. The CDR3 covers 13 residues. V lost 0 bases and J lost 4, with 4 bases in between. Germline V gives CDR1 MNHEY, CDR2 SVGAGI. The CDR3 nucleotides are TGTGCCAGCAGTTACTCTCGTAATCAGCCCCAGCATTTT. It translates to CASSYSRNQPQHF.

The V gene is TRBV5-1, the J gene TRBJ2-2, with 7 bases fitting TRBD2. The CDR3 consists of 16 residues. The germline gives CDR1 SGHRS, CDR2 YFSETQ. The V and J ends lost 4 bases and 4 bases, in that order; junction bases with no gene match: 10. CDR3 nucleotide sequence: TGCGCCAGCAGCCTTGGGGAGGGAAGCGGCACCGGGGAGCTGTTTTTT. It specifies CASSLGEGSGTGELFF.

This sequence joins TRBV9 and TRBJ2-2; D unresolved. The CDR3 spans 17 residues. The germline gives CDR1 SGDLS, CDR2 YYNGEE. V lost 3 bases, J lost 6 bases, and 21 bases lay in between. In DNA form, the CDR3 reads TGTGCCAGCAGCGCCTCGATCCTGGGTAACTATGCCGGGGAGCTGTTTTTT. This gives the protein CASSASILGNYAGELFF.

The chain employs TRBV5-5 and TRBJ1-5, with TRBD1 matching 8 bases. Trimming at V came to 4 bases and at J to 4 bases, leaving 7 bases not matched to a gene. This CDR3 is built from 15 residues. Germline CDR1 is SGHKS and CDR2 is YYEKEE (reference sequence). CDR3 residues: CASSPGQALNQPQHF. CDR3 nucleotides: TGTGCCAGCAGCCCGGGACAGGCTCTAAATCAGCCCCAGCATTTT. The full variable domain, rest sourced from reference TRBV5-5 and TRBJ1-5, is DAGVTQSPTHLIKTRGQQVTLRCSPISGHKSVSWYQQVLGQGPQFIFQYYEKEERGRGNFPDRFSARQFPNYSSELNVNALLLGDSALYLCASSPGQALNQPQHFGDGTRLSIL.

V is TRBV7-2 and J is TRBJ1-5; possible D gene TRBD1, 6 bases. Looked up from germline, CDR1 is SGHTA and CDR2 is FQGNSA. The CDR3 has 15 residues. Trimming removed 1 base from V and 6 bases from J, with 13 bases in between. The chain's CDR3 is CASSLVGVQGQPQHF. The CDR3 bases are TGTGCCAGCAGCTTAGTCGGAGTACAGGGTCAGCCCCAGCATTTT. Drawing the rest from reference TRBV7-2 and TRBJ1-5, the complete variable domain is GAGVSQSPSNKVTEKGKDVELRCDPISGHTALYWYRQSLGQGLEFLIYFQGNSAPDKSGLPSDRFSAERTGGSVSTLTIQRTQQEDSAVYLCASSLVGVQGQPQHFGDGTRLSIL.

In this sample, this clone turned up once. The gene calls are TRBV28 and TRBJ1-5; no definite D call. V was pared by 10 bases and J by 5 bases, with 12 bases between. CDR1 and CDR2 (germline): MDHEN, SYDVKM. The CDR3 loop spans 12 amino acids. This CDR3 reads CAMGSADQPQHF. The CDR3 region has the DNA TGTGCCATGGGGTCGGCGGATCAGCCCCAGCATTTT.

The chain joins TRBV7-8 to TRBJ1-1, with D maybe TRBD1 (5 bases). The CDR3 runs to 17 residues. V shed 1 base and J shed 5 bases, with 20 bases lying between them. Germline-derived CDR1 and CDR2 are SGHVS and FQNEAQ. The CDR3 DNA is TGTGCCAGCAGCTTAGATCTCCCCTTCAGGGAGCGGACTGAAGCTTTCTTT. Translation gives CASSLDLPFRERTEAFF.

The table lists this clone with a count of one. This chain uses TRBV6-1 with TRBJ1-2, with 9 bases lining up with TRBD1. This CDR3 region has 13 residues. The J segment lost 7 bases and the V segment lost 3 bases, leaving 3 bases of the junction unmatched. CDR1 is MNHNS and CDR2 is SASEGT in the germline V gene. The CDR3 spells CASSEPTGGGYTF. CDR3 coding DNA: TGTGCCAGCAGTGAGCCGACAGGGGGTGGCTACACCTTC.

This sequence joins TRBV7-2 and TRBJ2-7; TRBD2 matches at 8 bases. This CDR3 has 15 amino acids. The trim removed 2 bases at V and 3 bases at J, leaving 6 bases unmatched. In germline, CDR1 is SGHTA, CDR2 FQGNSA. Written as DNA, the CDR3 is TGTGCCAGCAGCTTACAGCGGGGGTTGGGCTACGAGCAGTACTTC. It specifies CASSLQRGLGYEQYF.

The chain employs TRBV5-4 and TRBJ2-3; tentatively, D is TRBD2 (5 bases). In germline, CDR1 is SGHNT, CDR2 YYREEE (reference sequence). V was pared by 2 bases and J by 4 bases, with 14 bases between. CDR3 length: 15 amino acids. CDR3 DNA: TGTGCCAGCAGCTTCATGCGGGCCCGGTCAGATACGCAGTATTTT. It specifies CASSFMRARSDTQYF.

The gene calls are TRBV20-1 and TRBJ2-7, with D unclear. Trimming removed 7 bases at V and 4 bases at J, with 11 bases between. CDR1 and CDR2 (germline): DFQATT, SNEGSKA (reference sequence). This CDR3 comprises 11 residues. This chain's CDR3 is CSVAEPYEQYF. CDR3 nucleotides: TGCAGTGTGGCGGAACCTTACGAGCAGTACTTC.

CDR3: CASSSRQGNTNTEAFF. The CDR3 region has the DNA TGTGCCAGCTCGTCTCGACAGGGAAATACTAATACTGAAGCTTTCTTT. J is TRBJ1-1 and V is TRBV18; 7 positions agree with TRBD1. This CDR3 is built from 16 residues. Germline V gene sequence: CDR1 KGHSH, CDR2 LQKENI. With 6 bases clipped from V and 5 bases from J, the junction kept 15 bases outside the gene matches.